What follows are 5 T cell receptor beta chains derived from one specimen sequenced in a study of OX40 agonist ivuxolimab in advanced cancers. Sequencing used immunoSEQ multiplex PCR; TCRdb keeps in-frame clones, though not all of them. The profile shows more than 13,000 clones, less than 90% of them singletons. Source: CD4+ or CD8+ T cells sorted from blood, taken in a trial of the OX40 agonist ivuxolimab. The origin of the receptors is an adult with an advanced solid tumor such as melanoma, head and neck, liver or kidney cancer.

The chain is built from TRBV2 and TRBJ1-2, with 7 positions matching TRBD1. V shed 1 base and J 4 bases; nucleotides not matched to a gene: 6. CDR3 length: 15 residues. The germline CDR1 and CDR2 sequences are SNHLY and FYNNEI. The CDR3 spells CASSEGRDSFYGYTF. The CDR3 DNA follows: TGTGCCAGCAGTGAAGGCCGGGACAGCTTCTATGGCTACACCTTC.

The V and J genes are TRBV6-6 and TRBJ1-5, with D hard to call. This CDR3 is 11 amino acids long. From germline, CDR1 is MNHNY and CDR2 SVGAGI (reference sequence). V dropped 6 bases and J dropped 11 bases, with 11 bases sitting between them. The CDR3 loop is CASSLRNSQHF. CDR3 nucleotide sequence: TGTGCCAGCAGCCTAAGGAACTCCCAGCATTTT.

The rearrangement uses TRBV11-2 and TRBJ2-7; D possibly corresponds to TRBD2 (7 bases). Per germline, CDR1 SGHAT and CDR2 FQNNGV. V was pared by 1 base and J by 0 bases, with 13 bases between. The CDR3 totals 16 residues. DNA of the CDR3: TGTGCCAGCAGCTTAGCCCGGGGGGCTATCTCCTACGAGCAGTACTTC. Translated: CASSLARGAISYEQYF.

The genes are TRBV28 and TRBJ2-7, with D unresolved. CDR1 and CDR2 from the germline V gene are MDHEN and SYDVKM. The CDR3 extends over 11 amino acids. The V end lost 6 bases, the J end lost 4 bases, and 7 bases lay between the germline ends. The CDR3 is CASRFGYEQYF. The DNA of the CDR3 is TGTGCCAGCAGATTTGGTTACGAGCAGTACTTC.

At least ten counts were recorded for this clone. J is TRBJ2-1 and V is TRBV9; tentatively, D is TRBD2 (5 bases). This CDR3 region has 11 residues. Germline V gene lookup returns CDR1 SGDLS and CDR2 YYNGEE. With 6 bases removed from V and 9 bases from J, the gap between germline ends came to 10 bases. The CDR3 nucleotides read TGTGCCAGCAAGGGAGCAGGTGAGCAGTTCTTC. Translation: CASKGAGEQFF.